The following is a T cell receptor beta chain sequence with its context. What it recognizes is unknown. The V gene's germline CDR1 is MNHEY and CDR2 SMNVEV (reference sequence). CDR3 size: 15 residues. V lost 6 bases to trimming and J lost 5 bases, with 19 bases between them. This specimen belongs to a study of T cell repertoires in cytomegalovirus infection. The wider study: Both recently identified HLA-C-restricted and well-studied HLA-B-restricted CMV epitopes were used in the study. Public signatures in TCR beta pointed to CMV infection and matching HLA type. Study-level results: HLA-C-restricted TCR beta clonotypes specific for CMV led the ex vivo response. Summed public TCR beta family frequency identified CMV carriers bearing the relevant HLA.

TCRdb re-called the reads with MiXCR, one entry per CDR3 protein. Of hundreds of thousands of distinct CDR3 sequences in the sample, around 35% were seen once. The receptor was isolated from a human donor in good health (CMV status not recorded). Some clones in this sample may be carry-over from other donors' samples. The specimen comprised cultured PBMCs, sampled from culture after CMV antigen stimulation. This chain joins TRBV27 and TRBJ1-2; D unclear. CDR3 nucleotides: TGTGCCAGCAGCCCACTTTTTAAGGATTTTTATGGCTACACCTTC. Translating gives CASSPLFKDFYGYTF.